The rows below give T cell receptor beta chains drawn from one sample of a study of cytomegalovirus exposure and HLA in healthy donors. TCRdb's copy holds only in-frame clones and misses some; the assay was immunoSEQ multiplex PCR. The sample shows 150,000 to 200,000 clones, roughly 82% of them seen only once. Sequencing was done on a sample of PBMCs. The receptors were gathered from a woman aged 45-65 years in good health and CMV-seronegative. The CDR3 runs from the conserved cysteine through the conserved F or W. Fields, in order: CDR3 protein, CDR3 DNA, J gene, D gene, V gene, clone size. The D gene is left open where the match is weak. Rows may omit the clone size; those that give it use once, few, many or a size class.

CDR3 protein: CASSTGRTGRNTIYF
CDR3 DNA: TGCGCCAGCAGCACGGGACGGACAGGGCGGAACACCATATATTTT
J gene: TRBJ1-3
D gene: TRBD1
V gene: TRBV5-1
clone size: .

CDR3 protein: CASSSLSGANVLTF
CDR3 DNA: TGTGCCAGCAGCTCCCTCTCTGGGGCCAACGTCCTGACTTTC
J gene: TRBJ2-6
D gene: .
V gene: TRBV7-8
clone size: .

CDR3 protein: CASSQDWGGNQPQHF
CDR3 DNA: TGTGCCAGCAGCCAAGACTGGGGGGGCAATCAGCCCCAGCATTTT
J gene: TRBJ1-5
D gene: .
V gene: TRBV4-2
clone size: .

CDR3 protein: CASSQGQSAYEQYF
CDR3 DNA: TGCGCCAGCAGCCAAGGACAGTCCGCCTACGAGCAGTACTTC
J gene: TRBJ2-7
D gene: .
V gene: TRBV4-1
clone size: .

CDR3 protein: CASSLGGTGELFF
CDR3 DNA: TGTGCCAGCAGTTTAGGGGGGACCGGGGAGCTGTTTTTT
J gene: TRBJ2-2
D gene: .
V gene: TRBV28
clone size: .

CDR3 protein: CASSPNTQYF
CDR3 DNA: TGTGCCAGCAGCCCCAATACGCAGTATTTT
J gene: TRBJ2-3
D gene: .
V gene: TRBV7-9
clone size: once

CDR3 protein: CASSGLAGAKNIQYF
CDR3 DNA: TGTGCCAGCAGTGGACTAGCGGGAGCCAAAAACATTCAGTACTTC
J gene: TRBJ2-4
D gene: TRBD2
V gene: TRBV6-5
clone size: .

CDR3 protein: CASSLWPGEGVTEAFF
CDR3 DNA: TGTGCCAGCAGCTTATGGCCCGGAGAGGGTGTAACTGAAGCTTTCTTT
J gene: TRBJ1-1
D gene: .
V gene: TRBV7-2
clone size: .

CDR3 protein: CASSPPTGSTGELFF
CDR3 DNA: TGTGCCAGCAGTCCCCCTACAGGGTCCACCGGGGAGCTGTTTTTT
J gene: TRBJ2-2
D gene: .
V gene: TRBV28
clone size: .

CDR3 protein: CASSRRPGQGKAGELFF
CDR3 DNA: TGTGCCAGCAGCCGTAGACCGGGACAGGGGAAGGCCGGGGAGCTGTTTTTT
J gene: TRBJ2-2
D gene: TRBD1
V gene: TRBV14
clone size: .

CDR3 protein: CASSGTGLAPISSYNEQFF
CDR3 DNA: TGTGCCAGCAGCGGAACGGGACTAGCGCCTATTAGCTCCTACAATGAGCAGTTCTTC
J gene: TRBJ2-1
D gene: TRBD2
V gene: TRBV7-9
clone size: few

CDR3 protein: CASSLGGGLRETQYF
CDR3 DNA: TGTGCCAGTAGTTTAGGGGGGGGCCTTCGAGAGACCCAGTACTTC
J gene: TRBJ2-5
D gene: .
V gene: TRBV19
clone size: .

CDR3 protein: CASSLKQGYYEPQHF
CDR3 DNA: TGTGCCAGCAGCTTAAAACAGGGATACTACGAACCCCAGCATTTT
J gene: TRBJ1-5
D gene: .
V gene: TRBV7-8
clone size: .

CDR3 protein: CASSRTGDHTQYF
CDR3 DNA: TGCGCCAGCAGTCGCACAGGGGACCATACGCAGTATTTT
J gene: TRBJ2-3
D gene: TRBD1
V gene: TRBV4-3
clone size: .

CDR3 protein: CASSLLPGEGYNEQFF
CDR3 DNA: TGCGCCAGCAGCCTCCTTCCGGGAGAGGGCTACAATGAGCAGTTCTTC
J gene: TRBJ2-1
D gene: .
V gene: TRBV5-1
clone size: .

CDR3 protein: CASSYSGDTRDEQYF
CDR3 DNA: TGTGCCAGCAGTTACTCAGGGGACACCCGTGACGAGCAGTACTTC
J gene: TRBJ2-7
D gene: .
V gene: TRBV6-5
clone size: .

CDR3 protein: CASSLGQVGGGPLIQETQYF
CDR3 DNA: TGTGCCAGCAGCTTGGGCCAGGTTGGCGGGGGGCCCCTTATCCAAGAGACCCAGTACTTC
J gene: TRBJ2-5
D gene: TRBD2
V gene: TRBV5-4
clone size: .

CDR3 protein: CATGDRLGSSTDTQYF
CDR3 DNA: TGTGCCACTGGGGACAGATTAGGCTCTAGCACAGATACGCAGTATTTT
J gene: TRBJ2-3
D gene: TRBD1
V gene: TRBV10-3
clone size: .

CDR3 protein: CASSQDRDRVFVRTEAFF
CDR3 DNA: TGCGCCAGCAGCCAAGATCGAGACAGGGTTTTTGTAAGAACTGAAGCTTTCTTT
J gene: TRBJ1-1
D gene: TRBD1
V gene: TRBV4-1
clone size: .

CDR3 protein: CASRTGGGFDYGYTF
CDR3 DNA: TGTGCCAGCAGGACCGGCGGGGGCTTCGACTATGGCTACACCTTC
J gene: TRBJ1-2
D gene: .
V gene: TRBV5-5
clone size: .

CDR3 protein: CASSRDRGADTQYF
CDR3 DNA: TGTGCCAGCAGCAGGGACAGGGGGGCAGATACGCAGTATTTT
J gene: TRBJ2-3
D gene: TRBD1
V gene: TRBV2
clone size: .

CDR3 protein: CAGSSRGGITDTQYF
CDR3 DNA: TGTGCCGGTTCTTCGCGGGGGGGCATCACAGATACGCAGTATTTT
J gene: TRBJ2-3
D gene: TRBD2
V gene: TRBV28
clone size: .

CDR3 protein: CASSESPGRYVNTGELFF
CDR3 DNA: TGCGCCAGCAGTGAGTCCCCAGGGCGATACGTCAACACCGGGGAGCTGTTTTTT
J gene: TRBJ2-2
D gene: .
V gene: TRBV10-1
clone size: .

CDR3 protein: CASSQEGLAGKNTQYF
CDR3 DNA: TGCGCCAGCAGCCAAGAGGGACTAGCGGGGAAGAATACGCAGTATTTT
J gene: TRBJ2-3
D gene: TRBD2
V gene: TRBV4-1
clone size: .

CDR3 protein: CASSLVGMASLETQYF
CDR3 DNA: TGTGCCAGCAGTTTAGTTGGTATGGCTAGTCTAGAGACCCAGTACTTC
J gene: TRBJ2-5
D gene: .
V gene: TRBV28
clone size: .

CDR3 protein: CASSLAGGESYEQYF
CDR3 DNA: TGTGCCAGCAGCTTAGCAGGGGGCGAATCCTACGAGCAGTACTTC
J gene: TRBJ2-7
D gene: TRBD1
V gene: TRBV11-2
clone size: .

CDR3 protein: CASSRDRVPDTQYF
CDR3 DNA: TGTGCCAGCAGCCGCGACAGGGTCCCAGATACGCAGTATTTT
J gene: TRBJ2-3
D gene: TRBD1
V gene: TRBV5-8
clone size: .

CDR3 protein: CASSQGGLGYEQYF
CDR3 DNA: TGCGCCAGCAGCCAAGGGGGACTAGGGTACGAGCAGTACTTC
J gene: TRBJ2-7
D gene: TRBD2
V gene: TRBV4-1
clone size: .

CDR3 protein: CASSYGFRREKLFF
CDR3 DNA: TGTGCCAGCAGCTATGGGTTTCGGAGGGAAAAACTGTTTTTT
J gene: TRBJ1-4
D gene: .
V gene: TRBV7-3
clone size: few

CDR3 protein: CASSPRVAGGEGNQPQHF
CDR3 DNA: TGTGCCAGCTCACCAAGAGTTGCAGGGGGCGAGGGCAATCAGCCCCAGCATTTT
J gene: TRBJ1-5
D gene: TRBD1
V gene: TRBV18
clone size: .

CDR3 protein: CASSLSTGSFFGYTF
CDR3 DNA: TGTGCCAGCAGTTTATCGACAGGATCCTTCTTCGGCTACACCTTC
J gene: TRBJ1-2
D gene: .
V gene: TRBV27
clone size: .

CDR3 protein: CASSPIYGPKGYNEQFF
CDR3 DNA: TGTGCCAGCTCCCCTATATACGGGCCCAAGGGGTACAATGAGCAGTTCTTC
J gene: TRBJ2-1
D gene: .
V gene: TRBV7-3
clone size: .

CDR3 protein: CASSTAGPGQETQYF
CDR3 DNA: TGTGCCAGCAGCACCGCGGGACCAGGGCAAGAGACCCAGTACTTC
J gene: TRBJ2-5
D gene: .
V gene: TRBV21-1
clone size: .

CDR3 protein: CAGGQGIGEQYF
CDR3 DNA: TGTGCCGGGGGACAGGGGATAGGGGAGCAGTACTTC
J gene: TRBJ2-7
D gene: TRBD1
V gene: TRBV30
clone size: .

CDR3 protein: CASSSRVDLEQYF
CDR3 DNA: TGCGCCAGCAGCTCTCGCGTTGATTTGGAGCAGTACTTC
J gene: TRBJ2-7
D gene: .
V gene: TRBV5-1
clone size: .

CDR3 protein: CASRTGQGPGDTQYF
CDR3 DNA: TGTGCCAGCAGAACTGGACAGGGGCCCGGAGATACGCAGTATTTT
J gene: TRBJ2-3
D gene: TRBD1
V gene: TRBV6-6
clone size: .

CDR3 protein: CASSRTGATEAFF
CDR3 DNA: TGTGCCAGCAGCCGGACAGGGGCCACTGAAGCTTTCTTT
J gene: TRBJ1-1
D gene: TRBD1
V gene: TRBV28
clone size: .

CDR3 protein: CSSLSGNTIYF
CDR3 DNA: TGTTCCAGCCTAAGTGGAAACACCATATATTTT
J gene: TRBJ1-3
D gene: .
V gene: TRBV7-9
clone size: .

CDR3 protein: CASRSPRTGSIYQPQHF
CDR3 DNA: TGTGCCAGCAGGTCCCCCCGGACAGGGTCGATTTATCAGCCCCAGCATTTT
J gene: TRBJ1-5
D gene: TRBD1
V gene: TRBV28
clone size: .

CDR3 protein: CASSQQGTRILSGNTIYF
CDR3 DNA: TGCGCCAGCAGCCAACAGGGAACCCGAATCCTCTCTGGAAACACCATATATTTT
J gene: TRBJ1-3
D gene: .
V gene: TRBV4-1
clone size: .

CDR3 protein: CAWMWGQGPNQPQHF
CDR3 DNA: TGTGCCTGGATGTGGGGACAGGGGCCGAATCAGCCCCAGCATTTT
J gene: TRBJ1-5
D gene: TRBD1
V gene: TRBV30
clone size: .

CDR3 protein: CASSSGQGGNSPLHF
CDR3 DNA: TGTGCCAGCAGCTCTGGACAGGGAGGAAATTCACCCCTCCACTTT
J gene: TRBJ1-6
D gene: TRBD1
V gene: TRBV7-8
clone size: .

CDR3 protein: CASSVSGDTQYF
CDR3 DNA: TGTGCCAGCAGCGTCAGTGGAGATACGCAGTATTTT
J gene: TRBJ2-3
D gene: .
V gene: TRBV9
clone size: .

CDR3 protein: CAISGHANTEAFF
CDR3 DNA: TGTGCCATCAGTGGACACGCGAACACTGAAGCTTTCTTT
J gene: TRBJ1-1
D gene: .
V gene: TRBV10-3
clone size: .

CDR3 protein: CASSEEEGYTF
CDR3 DNA: TGTGCCAGCAGTGAGGAGGAAGGCTACACCTTC
J gene: TRBJ1-2
D gene: .
V gene: TRBV2
clone size: .

CDR3 protein: CASSVGGQGSGYTF
CDR3 DNA: TGTGCCAGCAGCGTAGGGGGACAGGGCAGTGGCTACACCTTC
J gene: TRBJ1-2
D gene: TRBD1
V gene: TRBV9
clone size: once

CDR3 protein: CASSPPRAEYTYSTDTQYF
CDR3 DNA: TGTGCCAGCAGCCCCCCGCGGGCAGAATATACTTATAGCACAGATACGCAGTATTTT
J gene: TRBJ2-3
D gene: .
V gene: TRBV7-9
clone size: once

CDR3 protein: CASSRLGGTGGSYEQYF
CDR3 DNA: TGTGCCAGCAGCCGCCTTGGGGGGACAGGGGGCTCCTACGAGCAGTACTTC
J gene: TRBJ2-7
D gene: TRBD1
V gene: TRBV7-9
clone size: .

CDR3 protein: CASSVGPLDRTGELFF
CDR3 DNA: TGTGCCAGCAGCGTAGGGCCTCTAGACCGCACCGGGGAGCTGTTTTTT
J gene: TRBJ2-2
D gene: .
V gene: TRBV9
clone size: .

CDR3 protein: CSVQNTGELFF
CDR3 DNA: TGCAGCGTACAGAACACCGGGGAGCTGTTTTTT
J gene: TRBJ2-2
D gene: .
V gene: TRBV29-1
clone size: .

CDR3 protein: CASSSPRLGANQPQHF
CDR3 DNA: TGTGCCAGCAGTTCCCCTCGGTTGGGGGCGAATCAGCCCCAGCATTTT
J gene: TRBJ1-5
D gene: .
V gene: TRBV28
clone size: few

CDR3 protein: CASSPQGEETQYF
CDR3 DNA: TGTGCCAGCAGCCCCCAGGGGGAAGAGACCCAGTACTTC
J gene: TRBJ2-5
D gene: TRBD1
V gene: TRBV7-9
clone size: .

CDR3 protein: CASSIPAGFTGELFF
CDR3 DNA: TGTGCCAGTAGTATACCGGCGGGATTCACCGGGGAGCTGTTTTTT
J gene: TRBJ2-2
D gene: .
V gene: TRBV19
clone size: .

CDR3 protein: CASRETRDRGVRGELFF
CDR3 DNA: TGTGCCAGCAGGGAGACCCGGGACAGGGGGGTCCGCGGGGAGCTGTTTTTT
J gene: TRBJ2-2
D gene: TRBD1
V gene: TRBV2
clone size: .

CDR3 protein: CASSLGTGASREQYF
CDR3 DNA: TGTGCCAGCAGCTTGGGGACAGGGGCGTCTCGGGAGCAGTACTTC
J gene: TRBJ2-7
D gene: TRBD1
V gene: TRBV7-8
clone size: .